This paragraph covers one TCR beta chain sequence. Its antigen is currently not known. The read ends 3 residues early relative to the CDR3; the germline J gene fills the gap. This specimen comes from a study of T cells in women clearing cervical HPV infection (dated by TCRdb to 2017 to 2018). About the study as a whole: Cases were roughly 23 women with histologically confirmed HPV16-related CIN3 or worse, including a couple of invasive cancers. An exploratory proof-of-principle case-control study, nested within the Guanacaste HPV Natural History Study in Costa Rica, was conducted to compare TCR repertoires across cervical HPV16 outcomes. Since HLA typing was available for only a few women, HLA type could not be ruled out as a confounder. For cases, the median interval between lesion detection and blood sampling was more than 130 days, with an interquartile range of about 85 to 220 days. Five blinded duplicates per group were added as quality controls, so that roughly 60 samples were obtained: roughly 50 participants and 10 replicates. Cases had a median age of around 34 years compared with 38 for controls, and baseline characteristics showed no significant differences between the groups. The parent cohort enrolled about 9,700 women aged 18 or older in Guanacaste, Costa Rica, in about 1992 to 1994 and followed the women for around 7 years. Blood from cases was collected at the visit at which the lesion was first identified, whereas blood from controls was collected once infection was no longer detected. Cases and controls were matched on age within five years and on year of sample collection. The controls were some 23 women whose single incident HPV16 infection cleared within 12 months with no development of precancer or cancer. Findings and caveats that apply to the study as a whole: TRBV6-7 relative abundance was lower in cases than in controls (roughly 0.12% versus 0.15%; Bonferroni P = 0.0008). Random forest classifiers that combined richness and V gene abundances separated cases from controls with an estimated AUC of less than 0.85. Because of the cross-sectional design, the study could not determine whether the associations came before infection or resulted from infection, and neither effector/memory subsets nor HPV-specific T cells were isolated. T-cell numbers per sample were unknown, so richness differences could reflect varying T-cell content rather than repertoire biology. Across sequencing depths, CIN3+ cases showed significantly higher TCR repertoire richness than controls, but evenness did not differ between the groups.

Every participant had a single incident cervical HPV16 infection, and women with prevalent HPV16 infections were excluded. Cervical HPV DNA was detected with MY09/MY11 PCR, and genotyping was done by dot-blot hybridization. Fifteen mL of heparinized blood were centrifuged, and the buffy coat was aliquoted, frozen at -30°C, then stored at -80°C. QIAGEN kits were used to extract genomic DNA from buffy coat specimens. The germline V gene encodes CDR1 SNHLY and CDR2 FYNNEI. The CDR3 measures 11 amino acids from cysteine to phenylalanine. Part of the CDR3 DNA is given, 24 bases translated from base 1. V and J are truncated by 4 bases and 7 bases respectively, leaving an intervening sequence of 7 bases. TCR beta CDR3 regions were amplified by multiplex PCR from an average of about 1,100 ng genomic DNA per sample using the immunoSEQ assay. To correct primer bias, the assay used a complete synthetic TCR repertoire to set an amplification baseline. The amplicons were sequenced on the Illumina platform. In the original analysis: Sequence errors were corrected by clustering with frequency ratios and a modified nearest-neighbor algorithm, and the sequences were then analyzed in the immunoSEQ Analyzer using IMGT gene definitions. At each rarefaction depth, TCR richness and evenness were averaged over 20 rarefaction repeats, and samples with fewer sequences than the depth were excluded. V, D and J gene relative abundances were compared between groups with Wilcoxon rank sum tests, applying FDR correction. For the blinded duplicates, the intraclass correlation was nearly 96% for TCR richness and averaged roughly 79% across more than 60 gene segments. As stored in TCRdb, this immuneACCESS dataset retains in-frame rearrangements with V and J assigned. A fraction of the clones does not appear; measured against another copy, unresolved V genes explain less than half of the discrepancy, and the remainder lacks a known reason. Clone size and the V and J calls come from that table; the DNA yielded D and trimming. The sample table gives more than 40,000 clones. The ten largest clonotypes hold approximately 0.98% of the sample.

The sample was blood buffy coat. Here the chain combines TRBV2 and TRBJ1-2; a tentative D call is TRBD1 (6 bases match). The sequence came from a woman between 18 and 70 years old with a cervical HPV16 infection that either progressed to CIN3+ or cleared (not recorded which). CDR3 DNA, as far as it was read: TGTGCCAGCAGTGGGACAGTTGGC. It encodes CASSGTVG. The CDR3 in its entirety is CASSGTVGYTF.